This T cell receptor (beta chain) came from a study of vaccination and CD4 T cells after COVID-19. Treatment in this sample: approximately nine-day PBMC culture with coronavirus spike peptide pools or control peptides (ViraFEST assay). During the years 2011-2018, before the COVID-19 pandemic, the unexposed donor's CD4+ T cells were collected. ViraFEST grew antigen-specific T cells using peptide pools, then sequenced TCRs. Researchers used the Oncomine TCR Beta short-read assay to sequence DNA from cultured CD4+ T cells. Genomic DNA was drawn out of CD4+ T cells grown in culture. MiXCR was run by TCRdb on the PCR reads, yielding one entry per CDR3 protein. The data hold some 7,400 distinct CDR3 sequences, with approximately 33% observed a single time. Concerning this clonotype: Antigen specificity is unknown.

The sequencing sample was made of CD4+ T cells from blood, cultured in vitro. The clonotype was recovered from a human donor in good health.

CDR3 region: CASSPERAYNEQFF. Written as DNA, the CDR3 is TGTGCCAGCAGCCCCGAGCGGGCCTACAATGAGCAGTTCTTC. The chain couples TRBV7-2 to TRBJ2-1; D perhaps matches TRBD2 (6 bases). The ends were cut back, 5 bases at V and 2 bases at J, with 10 bases in the middle. Per germline, CDR1 SGHTA and CDR2 FQGNSA. The CDR3 length is 14 residues. Using reference TRBV7-2 and TRBJ2-1 for the parts outside the CDR3, the full variable domain is GAGVSQSPSNKVTEKGKDVELRCDPISGHTALYWYRQSLGQGLEFLIYFQGNSAPDKSGLPSDRFSAERTGGSVSTLTIQRTQQEDSAVYLCASSPERAYNEQFFGPGTRLTVL.